This TCR beta chain is from a study of cytomegalovirus exposure and HLA in healthy donors. As for this clone: What it binds is unknown.

Germline V gene lookup returns CDR1 SGHRS and CDR2 YFSETQ. This CDR3 region has 15 residues. V was cut by 1 base and J by 4 bases, with 11 bases left in between. The PCR had 60 Vbeta and 13 Jbeta primers. The method was immunoSEQ multiplex PCR; TCRdb's version includes in-frame clones alone and lacks a portion of them. The sample holds approximately 190,000 clones, about 80% seen once. General study points: Later analysis revealed greater clonal expansion in HLA-associated TCR beta chains than in equally common others. Likely technical artifact: a cluster of highly shared sequence variants.

J is TRBJ1-4 and V is TRBV5-1, with a tentative D call TRBD1 (5 bases). The sequencing sample was made of PBMCs. The sequence derives from a woman aged 50 to 60 in good health and CMV-seropositive. In DNA form, the CDR3 reads TGCGCCAGCAGCTTGAGCGGGGGGGATAATGAAAAACTGTTTTTT. The encoded protein is CASSLSGGDNEKLFF.